This T cell receptor (beta chain) was recovered during a study of blood T cell repertoires in COVID-19. The wider study: Samples of COVID-19 (acute and convalescent) were obtained from the United States, Italy and Spain. Sources were T cells, B-cell-depleted T cells, or PBMCs; the material itself was cDNA or gDNA.

Authors' data handling: Estimation of nucleated cell counts was performed using reference gene primer amplification. Method: immunoSEQ multiplex PCR; TCRdb's copy keeps in-frame clones and lacks some. D and trimming come from the DNA, and the V and J calls and clone size come from that table. Here the sample spans approximately 170,000 clones, roughly four fifths being singletons. CDR1 and CDR2 (germline): SGHDT, YYEEEE. The J segment lost 5 bases and the V segment lost 1 base, leaving 5 bases of the junction unmatched. The CDR3 contains 14 residues. The chain recombines TRBV5-6 with TRBJ2-7, with 8 bases aligning to TRBD2. The sequencing input was peripheral blood. This receptor was obtained from a woman of 80 years or more with acute or convalescent COVID-19. CDR3 sequence: CASSLSGGEHEQYF. The CDR3 DNA sequence: TGTGCCAGCAGCTTGAGCGGGGGCGAGCACGAGCAGTACTTC.